This record covers a single T cell receptor (beta chain). Its antigen is still unknown. This specimen belongs to a study of brain T cells in children with intractable seizures. Only cases whose brain tissue showed the highest T cell transcript signatures were sequenced. Before surgery, patients took at least one anti-epileptic drug. Data came from immunoSEQ multiplex PCR; TCRdb stores just in-frame clones and leaves some out. This sample carries some 80,000 clones, about 90% of them seen once, and the ten largest clones take roughly a quarter. Study-wide results and limits: Clones missing pre-surgery may reflect undersampling of that blood sample. HCMV serostatus was not known, and viral specificity came from CDR3 similarity only.

This CDR3 is 15 amino acids long. With 3 bases removed from V and 4 bases from J, the gap between germline ends came to 16 bases. Per the germline V gene, CDR1 is GTSNPN and CDR2 is SVGIG (reference sequence). The V gene is TRBV30, the J gene TRBJ1-5; D gene unclear. This clonotype was sampled from a girl aged 2 to 9 with Rasmussen encephalitis and intractable seizures. This specimen consisted of peripheral blood, obtained at surgery. CDR3 residues: CAWSVDKVFNQPQHF. In DNA, the CDR3 is TGTGCCTGGAGCGTCGACAAGGTTTTTAATCAGCCCCAGCATTTT.